This TCR beta chain is drawn from a study of T cells in placental villitis. Background on the whole study: The study compared placental TCR-beta repertoires across villitis of unknown etiology, gestational-age-matched unaffected controls, and infectious villitis to test an allograft-versus-infection hypothesis. The investigation overall reported the following: Because the paraffin blocks included small amounts of decidua, some of the captured T cells, particularly in controls, may have been decidual rather than villous infiltrates. CMV-specific clone frequencies were higher in infectious CMV cases than in villitis of unknown etiology (around 0.011 vs 0.00091), which did not differ from controls. Sequencing bulk tissue made it impossible to distinguish helper, regulatory or cytotoxic T cells or to tell maternal from fetal T cells, and the approach excluded gamma-delta receptors.

For this clone: Its recognized antigen is unknown. No clone much larger than this one lies a single base away; base qualities are absent.

Using the immunoSEQ v4 bias-controlled multiplex PCR assay, run blinded to group allocation, TCR-beta CDR3 regions were amplified from genomic DNA. To estimate the quantities of nucleated cells and T cells in each sample, reference gene primers were added alongside the TCR-beta primers. Sequencing of the libraries was performed on an Illumina MiSeq with a 100-cycle paired-end protocol. Per the source publication's procedure: In the immunoSEQ Analyzer software, diversity and richness were calculated, with richness measured by iChao1 and clonality based on Pielou evenness and Shannon diversity on a 0-1 scale where a higher value means less diversity. CDR3 amino acid sequences with V/J genes were queried against VDJdb for CMV, EBV and influenza A specificities using confidence 3 and substitution 2. TCR-beta amino acid clonotype overlap between villitis of unknown etiology, infectious villitis and control repertoires was assessed with the Morisita-Horn index. TCRdb holds this immuneACCESS table with in-frame rearrangements only. Some clones are missing; in checked studies, unresolved V genes explain under half, and the rest has no known cause. V, J and clone size are taken as reported in that table, and D and trimming were inferred from the DNA itself. For this sample there are roughly 3,000 clones; about 70% appear just once. The top ten clonotypes cover 17% of the sample.

The study included five infectious villitis placentae (four with confirmed cytomegalovirus and one with Toxoplasma gondii), and these placentae were not matched to the other groups. The mothers in the infectious villitis group were younger, carried smaller fetuses, and either delivered preterm or experienced intrauterine demise in two cases. Placentae were collected after delivery and examined grossly and histologically before archival tissue was selected. Five 10-micron scrolls were cut from each FFPE block, and DNA was then isolated using the AllPrep DNA/RNA FFPE Tissue kit. NanoDrop was used to check DNA concentration and purity, and a Bioanalyzer was used to assess RNA quality. Including cysteine and phenylalanine, the CDR3 has 13 amino acids. Left in the record is the CDR3 DNA by itself, 39 bases read in frame from the first base. Cut back by 2 bases and 4 bases, the V and J ends lie 11 bases apart. Reading the germline V gene (reference sequence) gives CDR1 GTSNPN and CDR2 SVGIG.

The rearranged segments are TRBV30 and TRBJ1-1; the D gene cannot be named for sure. The source material was placental tissue containing maternal and fetal cells. The TCR originated in a human patient with infectious villitis; the placental T cells may come from both mother and fetus. The CDR3 region has the sequence CAWSQTRTTEAFF. The DNA is TGTGCCTGGAGTCAGACCAGGACCACTGAAGCTTTCTTT.